Presented here are 30 T cell receptor beta chains from one specimen sequenced in a study of blood T cell repertoires in COVID-19 (dated by TCRdb to 2018 to 2020). The library was produced with the immunoSEQ multiplex PCR assay. Imported from immuneACCESS, the table was reduced by TCRdb to in-frame sequences with V and J called. These copies leave out some clones; in studies compared against another copy, an unresolved V gene accounts for under half, and the cause of the remainder is not known. In this sample the table shows about 160,000 clones, 60% to 85% of which occur a single time. Roughly 8% of the sample rests with the top ten. Sequencing was done on a sample of peripheral blood. Every receptor here comes from a man aged 60 to 69 with acute or convalescent COVID-19.

The chain carries TRBV18 and TRBJ2-3; 10 bases fit TRBD1. CDR1 and CDR2 from the germline V gene are KGHSH and LQKENI. The CDR3 has 15 residues. The junction had 0 bases not matched to a gene; V was cut back by 0 bases and J by 3 bases. The CDR3 sequence: CASSPPGQGTDTQYF. The CDR3 DNA reads as TGTGCCAGCTCACCACCGGGACAGGGGACAGATACGCAGTATTTT.

The CDR3 sequence is CACLLAGVGEQYF. The CDR3 nucleotides are TGTGCCTGTCTTCTAGCGGGGGTGGGCGAGCAGTACTTC. The V gene is TRBV30, the J gene TRBJ2-7; 10 nucleotides line up with TRBD2. The germline gives CDR1 GTSNPN, CDR2 SVGIG (reference sequence). The CDR3 loop spans 13 amino acids. V gave up 6 bases and J gave up 6 bases; unmatched junction bases: 8.

CDR3 coding DNA: TGTGCCAGCAGCGGAGGGCGCAATGAGCAGTTCTTC. Translation gives CASSGGRNEQFF. The gene calls are TRBV11-2 and TRBJ2-1; D is possibly TRBD2 (6 bases). This CDR3 contains 12 residues. Germline V lookup: CDR1 SGHAT, CDR2 FQNNGV. V was shortened by 5 bases and J by 6 bases, with 8 bases between the two germline ends.

The chain couples TRBV5-6 to TRBJ1-1; 10 nucleotides line up with TRBD1. CDR1 is SGHDT, CDR2 YYEEEE, per germline. This CDR3 is 13 amino acids long. V lost 2 bases and J lost 6; bases outside the gene matches: 1. The CDR3 DNA reads TGTGCCAGCAGCTTCGGGACAGGGGCTGAAGCTTTCTTT. It specifies CASSFGTGAEAFF.

The rearrangement joins TRBV2 to TRBJ2-6, with a possible D match to TRBD2 (5 bases). The CDR3 loop spans 15 amino acids. Trimming shortened V by 1 base and J by 4 bases, and 8 bases separated the two germline ends. From germline, CDR1 is SNHLY and CDR2 FYNNEI. For the CDR3, the DNA is TGTGCCAGCAGTGAAGGAGGGCCGGGGGCCAACGTCCTGACTTTC. Translation: CASSEGGPGANVLTF. Variable domain in full (rest from reference TRBV2 and TRBJ2-6): EPEVTQTPSHQVTQMGQEVILRCVPISNHLYFYWYRQILGQKVEFLVSFYNNEISEKSEIFDDQFSVERPDGSNFTLKIRSTKLEDSAMYFCASSEGGPGANVLTFGAGSRLTVL.

In nucleotides, the CDR3 is TGCGCCAGCACCGACCTAAGGACAGGGGGCCGTACAGATACGCAGTATTTT. Translating it yields CASTDLRTGGRTDTQYF. This sequence joins TRBV5-1 and TRBJ2-3; 11 bases match TRBD1. J lost 3 bases, V lost 6 bases, and 12 bases had no gene match. The germline gives CDR1 SGHRS, CDR2 YFSETQ. The CDR3 extends over 17 amino acids.

V and J are TRBV4-1 and TRBJ2-1; 7 bases are shared with TRBD2. The V gene end was trimmed by 4 bases and the J gene end by 5 bases; junction bases not matched to a gene: 11. The CDR3 length is 16 residues. Germline-derived CDR1 and CDR2 are MGHRA and YSYEKL. Here the CDR3 reads CASSPEGLVVDNEQFF. CDR3 coding DNA: TGCGCCAGCAGCCCCGAAGGACTAGTCGTTGACAATGAGCAGTTCTTC.

The chain has TRBV30 and TRBJ1-4, with D tentatively TRBD1 (6 bases). The V end was cut by 4 bases, the J end by 8 bases, with 17 bases between. CDR1 GTSNPN and CDR2 SVGIG come from the germline V gene (reference sequence). The CDR3 has 14 amino acids. In DNA form, the CDR3 reads TGTGCCTGGAACCCTCAGGGGCTGTCGGAAAAACTGTTTTTT. This encodes CAWNPQGLSEKLFF.

The chain recombines TRBV19 with TRBJ2-5; weak D call: TRBD2 (6 bases). The CDR3 has 12 amino acids. The germline CDR1 and CDR2 sequences are LNHDA and SQIVND (reference sequence). V dropped 10 bases and J dropped 4 bases, with 13 bases sitting between them. In nucleotides, the CDR3 is TGTGCCACGGCAGCGGGTGGAGAGACCCAGTACTTC. Translated: CATAAGGETQYF.

This clone was seen only a few times. The CDR3 region has the DNA TGTGCCAGCAGGAGAGGACAGGTGAACACTGAAGCTTTCTTT. Translated, it gives CASRRGQVNTEAFF. The gene calls are TRBV25-1 and TRBJ1-1; 7 bases map to TRBD1. Germline V gene sequence: CDR1 MGHDK, CDR2 SYGVNS. The ends lost 6 bases at V and 0 bases at J; junction bases unmatched: 4. The CDR3 runs to 14 residues. Looking up the rest from reference TRBV25-1 and TRBJ1-1 gives the full variable domain: EADIYQTPRYLVIGTGKKITLECSQTMGHDKMYWYQQDPGMELHLIHYSYGVNSTEKGDLSSESTVSRIRTEHFPLTLESARPSHTSQYLCASRRGQVNTEAFFGQGTRLTVV.

This clone was counted once. The rearrangement links TRBV29-1 to TRBJ2-3; TRBD2 might be the D (6 bases). Trimming removed 3 bases from V and 2 bases from J, with 15 bases in between. This CDR3 has 15 amino acids. Germline CDR1 reads SQVTM; CDR2 reads ANQGSEA. CDR3 loop: CSVDERRALTDTQYF. The CDR3 DNA sequence: TGCAGCGTTGATGAAAGGAGGGCCCTCACAGATACGCAGTATTTT.

The V gene is TRBV6-6, the J gene TRBJ1-2, with unresolved D. This CDR3 region has 21 residues. V was cut by 6 bases and J by 3 bases, with 35 bases left in between. Germline V gives CDR1 MNHNY, CDR2 SVGAGI (reference sequence). CDR3 DNA: TGTGCCAGCAGCAATCGTGGCAGGCACAAGATCCCGCCTTATTCGTACTATGGCTACACCTTC. Translating it yields CASSNRGRHKIPPYSYYGYTF.

V usage is TRBV10-3 and J usage is TRBJ2-1; TRBD2 agrees at 11 bases. The germline V gene has CDR1 ENHRY and CDR2 SYGVKD. The CDR3 has 14 residues. J gave up 10 bases and V 3 bases, and 5 bases lay outside the gene matches. CDR3 residues: CAISDGTSGQEQFF. The CDR3, as DNA: TGTGCCATCAGTGACGGGACTAGCGGTCAAGAGCAGTTCTTC.

The chain employs TRBV13 and TRBJ1-4; weak D call: TRBD1 (5 bases). Germline V gives CDR1 PRHDT, CDR2 FYEKMQ (reference sequence). This CDR3 has 15 residues. V lost 2 bases to trimming and J lost 8 bases, with 15 bases between them. CDR3 coding DNA: TGTGCCAGCAGCTTAAACACGGATAGGGGAGAAAAACTGTTTTTT. Translating it yields CASSLNTDRGEKLFF.

V gene TRBV30 combines with J gene TRBJ2-2; D gene uncertain. Germline CDR1 is GTSNPN and CDR2 is SVGIG (reference sequence). CDR3 length equals 15 residues. V gave up 0 bases and J gave up 4 bases, with 12 bases separating them. The CDR3 DNA is TGTGCCTGGAGTGTAATGGCGGAAACCACCGGGGAGCTGTTTTTT. As protein: CAWSVMAETTGELFF.

This clone is a singleton in its sample. The CDR3 region is CATSDLTNEQFF. For the CDR3, the DNA is TGTGCCACCAGTGATTTAACTAATGAGCAGTTCTTC. The chain uses TRBV24-1 and TRBJ2-1; D gene uncertain. The germline CDR1 and CDR2 sequences are KGHDR and SFDVKD. V lost 1 base and J 7 bases, leaving 4 bases between the germline ends. The CDR3 is 12 residues long.

The chain is built from TRBV6-5 and TRBJ2-7, with D possibly being TRBD2 (6 bases). This CDR3 region has 14 residues. The V gene lost 6 bases and the J gene lost 3 bases, with 15 bases spanning the gap. The germline CDR1 and CDR2 sequences are MNHEY and SVGAGI. The CDR3 loop is CASSKVDGGYEQYF. Here the CDR3 DNA reads TGTGCCAGCAGCAAAGTCGACGGGGGCTACGAGCAGTACTTC.

The CDR3, as DNA: TGTGCCAGTAGCCTTGGGGACAGGGTCAATCAGCCCCAGCATTTT. Translated: CASSLGDRVNQPQHF. The rearrangement uses TRBV19 and TRBJ1-5; 9 bases are a match to TRBD1. Germline CDR1 LNHDA, CDR2 SQIVND (reference sequence). Trimming at V came to 6 bases and at J to 3 bases, leaving 6 bases not matched to a gene. The CDR3 totals 15 residues.

This chain joins TRBV5-1 and TRBJ2-3; a possible D gene is TRBD2 (6 bases). This CDR3 contains 15 residues. The V and J ends lost 0 bases and 1 base respectively, with 9 bases between them. Germline V gene data show CDR1 as SGHRS and CDR2 as YFSETQ. The CDR3 loop is CASSLGGLRTDTQYF. CDR3 nucleotide sequence: TGCGCCAGCAGCTTGGGGGGACTGCGCACAGATACGCAGTATTTT.

Turning to this clone: The sample carries other DNA sequences with the same CDR3. The chain couples TRBV6-5 to TRBJ1-5; D unclear. Germline V gene sequence: CDR1 MNHEY, CDR2 SVGAGI. The CDR3 consists of 13 residues. Trimming took 6 bases from V and 2 from J, leaving 8 bases between them. The CDR3 is CASSPQGNQPQHF. The CDR3 bases are TGTGCCAGCAGCCCCCAGGGCAATCAGCCCCAGCATTTT.

The chain employs TRBV5-1 and TRBJ2-2; perhaps TRBD1 as D (6 bases). Deletions cut 4 bases from V and 3 bases from J, with 13 bases between. The germline CDR1 and CDR2 sequences are SGHRS and YFSETQ. CDR3 length equals 15 residues. The CDR3 is CASSNTRGYTGELFF. CDR3 nucleotide sequence: TGCGCCAGCAGCAATACTAGGGGGTACACCGGGGAGCTGTTTTTT.

This clone was seen only a few times. Here the CDR3 DNA reads TGTGCCAGCAGCCAATATGCAGGGGCCAATCAGCCCCAGCATTTT. Translating gives CASSQYAGANQPQHF. This chain joins TRBV14 and TRBJ1-5; D possibly corresponds to TRBD1 (6 bases). Germline V gene sequence: CDR1 SGHDN, CDR2 FVKESK. This CDR3 is 15 amino acids long. Trimming stripped 2 bases from V and 3 bases from J, with 11 bases between.

Only a few counts were recorded for this clone. The V call is TRBV6-1, the J call TRBJ1-2, with D possibly being TRBD1 (5 bases). CDR1 is MNHNS, CDR2 SASEGT, per germline. CDR3 length: 13 amino acids. The germline V and J ends were trimmed by 3 bases and 4 bases, with 9 bases remaining between them. CDR3 sequence: CASSDRQTYGYTF. CDR3 DNA sequence: TGTGCCAGCAGTGATAGACAGACCTATGGCTACACCTTC.

The chain has TRBV6-2 or TRBV6-3 and TRBJ2-2; D not resolved. The CDR3 is 14 residues long. From germline, CDR1 is MNHEY and CDR2 SVGEGT. V dropped 4 bases and J dropped 0 bases, with 6 bases sitting between them. CDR3 DNA sequence: TGTGCCAGCAGTTTCTTGTCGAACACCGGGGAGCTGTTTTTT. Translation gives CASSFLSNTGELFF.

V usage is TRBV6-5 and J usage is TRBJ2-1; D perhaps matches TRBD2 (7 bases). Deletions cut 2 bases from V and 7 bases from J, with 18 bases between. The CDR3 is 16 amino acids. Germline CDR1 reads MNHEY; CDR2 reads SVGAGI. The CDR3 bases are TGTGCCAGCAGTTACATTACGGGGGGCAACAGGAATGAGCAGTTCTTC. Translating it yields CASSYITGGNRNEQFF.

The chain has TRBV6-5 and TRBJ2-1; 7 bases are a match to TRBD1. V lost 8 bases to trimming and J lost 2 bases; unmatched junction nucleotides: 6. This CDR3 has 14 residues. Germline values: CDR1 MNHEY, CDR2 SVGAGI. CDR3 in amino acids: CASGGQRPYNEQFF. In DNA, the CDR3 is TGTGCCAGCGGGGGACAGAGACCCTACAATGAGCAGTTCTTC.

The DNA of the CDR3 is TGTGCCTGGAGTGTATCGTCAGACGAGCAGTACTTC. It is translated as CAWSVSSDEQYF. The chain recombines TRBV30 with TRBJ2-7; D gene unclear. V lost 0 bases, J lost 5 bases, and 8 bases lay in between. There are 12 residues in the CDR3. Germline-derived CDR1 and CDR2 are GTSNPN and SVGIG (reference sequence).

The V call is TRBV5-1, the J call TRBJ1-1; D perhaps matches TRBD1 (6 bases). Germline loops: CDR1 SGHRS, CDR2 YFSETQ. The CDR3 has 12 amino acids. V lost 2 bases and J lost 5, with 7 bases in between. The CDR3 nucleotides are TGCGCCAGCAGCTTAGACAGGACTGAAGCTTTCTTT. Translated, it gives CASSLDRTEAFF.

The chain combines TRBV12-3 or TRBV12-4 with TRBJ1-1; the match to TRBD1 covers 8 bases. The CDR3 loop spans 12 amino acids. The V gene end was trimmed by 3 bases and the J gene end by 7 bases; junction bases not matched to a gene: 1. CDR3 nucleotides: TGTGCCAGCAGTTTGGGGACAGGTGAAGCTTTCTTT. It codes for CASSLGTGEAFF.

This clone was found a few times. The CDR3: CASSDPRAGGLSGELFF. DNA for the CDR3: TGTGCCAGCAGTGACCCTCGGGCAGGGGGATTGTCCGGGGAGCTGTTTTTT. The chain links TRBV6-1 to TRBJ2-2; 7 bases fit TRBD1. The CDR3 loop spans 17 amino acids. J gave up 6 bases and V 3 bases, and 13 bases lay outside the gene matches. Germline V lookup: CDR1 MNHNS, CDR2 SASEGT.